This T cell receptor beta chain was captured by sequencing in a study of T cell responses to AZD1222 COVID-19 vaccine. Findings of the study overall: Possibly, clonal diversity was underestimated; donors were largely white British and included more females.

CDR1 is SGHTA, CDR2 FQGNSA, per germline. Losses at the gene ends were 4 bases for V and 5 bases for J; bases not matched to a gene: 10. The length of the CDR3 is 15 residues. On this clone: The antigen is undetermined.

Assay: immunoSEQ multiplex PCR; the TCRdb copy retains only in-frame clones and omits some. The sample contains some 130,000 clones, about 89% of which appear only once. The chain uses TRBV7-2 and TRBJ2-5; TRBD2 matches 7 bases. This sequence was found in an adult who received the AZD1222 COVID-19 vaccine. This sample comprised peripheral blood, obtained 28 days after the second AZD1222 dose. Written as DNA, the CDR3 is TGTGCCAGCAGCTGGGCCGGGGCGGGAGCTGAGACCCAGTACTTC. Translated, it gives CASSWAGAGAETQYF.